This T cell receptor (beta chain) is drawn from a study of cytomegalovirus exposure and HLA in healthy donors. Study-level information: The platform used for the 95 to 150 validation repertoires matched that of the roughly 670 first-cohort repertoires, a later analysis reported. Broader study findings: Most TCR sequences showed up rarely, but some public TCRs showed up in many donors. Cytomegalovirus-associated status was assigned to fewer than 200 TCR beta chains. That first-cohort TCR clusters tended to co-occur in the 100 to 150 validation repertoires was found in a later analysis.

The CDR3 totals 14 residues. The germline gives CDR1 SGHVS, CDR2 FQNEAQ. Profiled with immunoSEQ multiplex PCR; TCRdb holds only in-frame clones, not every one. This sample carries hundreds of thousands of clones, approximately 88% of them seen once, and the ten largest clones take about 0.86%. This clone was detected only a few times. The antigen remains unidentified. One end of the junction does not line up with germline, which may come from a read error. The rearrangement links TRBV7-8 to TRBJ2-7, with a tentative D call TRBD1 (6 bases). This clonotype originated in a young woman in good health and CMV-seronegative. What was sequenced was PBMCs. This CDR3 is CANSPDRLSYEQYF. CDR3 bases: TGTGCCAACAGCCCCGACAGGCTTTCCTACGAGCAGTACTTC.